Here is one T cell receptor (beta chain) with its context. As yet, its antigen is unknown. Libraries were prepared by immunoSEQ multiplex PCR; TCRdb keeps only in-frame clonotypes and omits some of them. Among 15,000 to 20,000 clones, 65% to 85% were seen once, and the ten largest hold about 6%. These data belong to a study of cytotoxic CD8 clonotypes in ibrutinib-treated CLL. Study background: A median roughly 11 months of treatment, range 6 to 36, preceded the collection of response samples.

Germline V gives CDR1 MGHRA, CDR2 YSYEKL. This CDR3 is built from 15 residues. V dropped 1 base and J dropped 6; count of bases not matched to a gene: 4. For TCR beta libraries, around 2 micrograms of genomic DNA were obtained from cryopreserved PBMCs. Study-level results: Clonality (at baseline) was higher than in age-matched healthy donors and tracked circulating CD8+ T-cell counts.

The starting material was PBMCs, obtained before ibrutinib treatment. The receptor was isolated from a human donor with chronic lymphocytic leukemia. The chain has TRBV4-1 and TRBJ2-1; 9 nucleotides agree with TRBD2. The CDR3 region is CASSQGSGGPNEQFF. CDR3 coding DNA: TGCGCCAGCAGCCAAGGTAGCGGGGGCCCCAATGAGCAGTTCTTC.